This T cell receptor beta chain stems from a study of blood T cell repertoires in COVID-19. Trimming left V 4 bases short and J 4 bases short, with 4 bases between. This CDR3 has 11 amino acids. Germline V CDR1 and CDR2: GTSNPN, SVGIG (reference sequence). Using immunoSEQ multiplex PCR, the repertoire was profiled, and TCRdb retains in-frame clones only, with some absent. Here the sample spans roughly 92,000 clones, roughly nine tenths being singletons. The specimen sequenced was peripheral blood. The receptor's source is a man aged 50-59 years with acute or convalescent COVID-19. This chain links TRBV30 with TRBJ2-2, with D unclear. This chain's CDR3 is CAWTVTGELFF. The CDR3 nucleotides are TGTGCCTGGACAGTCACCGGGGAGCTGTTTTTT. Full variable domain (rest looked up from reference TRBV30 and TRBJ2-2): SQTIHQWPATLVQPVGSPLSLECTVEGTSNPNLYWYRQAAGRGLQLLFYSVGIGQISSEVPQNLSASRPQDRQFILSSKKLLLSDSGFYLCAWTVTGELFFGEGSRLTVL.